This record concerns one TCR beta chain sequence. The data belong to a study of blood T cell repertoires in COVID-19. In the study overall: PBMCs, B-cell-depleted T cells, or T cells were the source of the cDNA or gDNA that made up the material.

Assay: immunoSEQ multiplex PCR; the TCRdb copy retains only in-frame clones and omits some. In the table there are roughly 160,000 clones, 70% to 85% of which are singletons. This CDR3 contains 14 residues. Germline CDR1 SNHLY, CDR2 FYNNEI. J was trimmed by 3 bases and V by 8 bases; bases with no gene match: 8. This sequence joins TRBV2 and TRBJ1-2; the match to TRBD1 covers 8 bases. The source is a man older than 75 with COVID-19, enrolled during active disease. Sequencing was performed on peripheral blood. The CDR3 nucleotides read TGTGCCAGCGATAGACAGGGGTGGGACTATGGCTACACCTTC. It translates to CASDRQGWDYGYTF.